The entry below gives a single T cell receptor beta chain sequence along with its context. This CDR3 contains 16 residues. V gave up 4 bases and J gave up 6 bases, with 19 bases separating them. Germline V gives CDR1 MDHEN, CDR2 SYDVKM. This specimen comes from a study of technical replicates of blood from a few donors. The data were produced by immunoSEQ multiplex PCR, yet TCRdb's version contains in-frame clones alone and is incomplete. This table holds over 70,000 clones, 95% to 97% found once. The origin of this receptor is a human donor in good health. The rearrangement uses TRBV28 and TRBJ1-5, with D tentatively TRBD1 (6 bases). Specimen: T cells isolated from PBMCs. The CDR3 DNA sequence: TGTGCCAGCAGTTCGCCTTCAGGGGAATGGGGTCAGCCCCAGCATTTT. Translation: CASSSPSGEWGQPQHF.